This TCR beta chain came from a study of OX40 agonist ivuxolimab in advanced cancers. V lost 5 bases to trimming and J lost 5 bases, with 9 bases between them. CDR3 length: 13 residues. CDR1 is SGHVS, CDR2 FQNEAQ, per germline. Measured with immunoSEQ multiplex PCR; TCRdb has only the in-frame clones, and not every one. The sample yields about 40,000 clones, approximately 80% seen once. The J gene is TRBJ2-2, the V gene TRBV7-8; D might be TRBD1 (6 bases). This TCR derives from an adult with an advanced solid tumor such as melanoma, head and neck, liver or kidney cancer. This sample comprised CD4+ or CD8+ T cells sorted from blood, obtained in a trial of the OX40 agonist ivuxolimab. The CDR3 DNA is TGTGCCAGCAGCCGGCAGGGGACCGGGGAGCTGTTTTTT. Translating gives CASSRQGTGELFF.